This T cell receptor (beta chain) was found in a study of CD8 T cells in Susac syndrome. The V and J ends lost 5 bases and 1 base respectively, with 9 bases between them. Germline lookup yields CDR1 DFQATT and CDR2 SNEGSKA (reference sequence). CDR3 size: 13 residues. TCR beta sequencing was performed on blood CD8+ and CD4+ T cells. Negative isolation was used for CD8+ and CD4+ T cells, and FACS enrichment was applied to TEMRA cells. RNA, at about 0.45 to 1 ug, was reverse transcribed with random hexamers. Via MiXCR, TCRdb re-called the immunoSEQ multiplex PCR reads, giving one row per CDR3 protein. The sample consists of 130,000 or so distinct CDR3 sequences, around 86% of them appearing once.

The source of this sequence is a human donor with multiple sclerosis. The sample taken for sequencing was CD8+ T cells from PBMCs. The V gene is TRBV20-1, the J gene TRBJ2-4, with D possibly being TRBD1 (6 bases). CDR3: CSAPDRAKNIQYF. The CDR3 DNA reads TGCAGTGCTCCCGACAGGGCCAAAAACATTCAGTACTTC.